This T cell receptor (beta chain) is from a study of shared clonotypes between healthy human individuals. This clone appeared once. V gave up 0 bases and J gave up 2 bases, with 8 bases separating them. This CDR3 has 15 residues. CDR1 MGHRA and CDR2 YSYEKL come from the germline V gene. Clones were read by immunoSEQ multiplex PCR, and TCRdb kept only the in-frame ones, dropping some. The sample consists of some 660,000 clones, 73% of them appearing once. The chain carries TRBV4-1 and TRBJ2-1; D uncertain. This TCR was sampled from a woman in her thirties in good health. The source material was memory CD4+ T cells sorted from blood. Subset denoted: CD45RA-negative fraction. CDR3 in DNA: TGCGCCAGCAGCCAAGATAGCCGTCCCTACAATGAGCAGTTCTTC. Translation gives CASSQDSRPYNEQFF.